This T cell receptor (beta chain) was sequenced for a study of CD4+ T cells in melanoma. The repertoire was sequenced with immunoSEQ multiplex PCR; TCRdb's copy has only in-frame clones and lacks some. Seen here are some 50,000 clones, roughly 87% observed once, and the top ten hold about 12%. Study-level results: A reported correlation linked neoantigen-specific CD4+ T cells to CD8+, macrophage and B cell function.

On this clone: The antigen is undetermined.

Sequencing input: peripheral blood. The source is a human donor with melanoma.

The chain's CDR3 is CASSPVSGTVQETQYF. CDR3 DNA sequence: TGTGCCAGCTCACCAGTCTCTGGGACAGTACAAGAGACCCAGTACTTC. V usage is TRBV18 and J usage is TRBJ2-5; TRBD1 matches 7 bases. The germline V gene encodes CDR1 KGHSH and CDR2 LQKENI. V lost 2 bases, J lost 2 bases, and 8 bases stayed unmatched. The CDR3 has 16 residues.